Described below is a single T cell receptor (beta chain) sequence and its context. MiXCR, run by TCRdb on the reads, gives a single entry per CDR3 protein. This table has about 490,000 distinct CDR3 sequences, more than 15% appearing once. This record belongs to a study of T cell repertoires in cytomegalovirus infection. Turning to the study itself: Signatures in public TCR beta sequences pointed to both CMV infection and matching HLA type.

From germline, CDR1 is ENHRY and CDR2 SYGVKD. Trimming removed 1 base from V and 6 bases from J, with 6 bases in between. The CDR3 has 12 residues. Source material: CD8+ T cells from PBMCs. This clonotype was obtained from a human donor in good health (CMV status not recorded). Some clones in this sample may be carry-over from other donors' samples. The rearrangement links TRBV10-3 to TRBJ1-1; possible D gene TRBD1, 5 bases. CDR3 residues: CAISELGAEAFF. The CDR3 region has the DNA TGTGCCATCAGTGAGTTAGGGGCTGAAGCTTTCTTT.